The present T cell receptor (beta chain) was sequenced within a study of blood T cell repertoires in COVID-19. About the study: The United States, Italy and Spain provided the acute and convalescent COVID-19 samples.

V was shortened by 4 bases and J by 4 bases, with 15 bases between the two germline ends. The CDR3 has 15 amino acids. The germline gives CDR1 MNHEY, CDR2 SMNVEV (reference sequence). Assignment of participants to cohorts was predicated upon participant-reported clinical history. Donors in Cohort 3 counted as recovered after two negative PCRs, clearance, or symptom resolution. TCRdb keeps only in-frame clones here, not all; method: immunoSEQ multiplex PCR. The profile shows approximately 400,000 clones, 80% to 85% of them singletons. The sample comprised PBMCs or T cells enriched from blood (not recorded which). V gene TRBV27 combines with J gene TRBJ2-3, with TRBD2 as a possible D gene (6 bases). The TCR sequence derives from a woman between 45 and 60 years old who had recovered from COVID-19. This CDR3 is CASSSAVREADTQYF. In nucleotides, the CDR3 is TGTGCCAGCAGTTCGGCAGTCAGGGAGGCAGATACGCAGTATTTT.